Listed below are T cell receptor beta chains from one sample, sequenced in a study of shared clonotypes between healthy human individuals. Produced via immunoSEQ multiplex PCR; TCRdb's table is partial and in-frame only. The repertoire consists of around 510,000 clones, with 90% to 97% occurring once and the leading ten covering 0.055% to 0.075%. Material for sequencing was naive CD4+ T cells sorted from blood. The origin of the receptors is a woman aged 25 to 39 in good health. The CDR3 runs from the conserved cysteine through the conserved F or W. The order of the fields is D gene, CDR3 length, V gene, J gene, clone size, CDR3 protein, CDR3 DNA. A D gene is named only where the DNA matches it firmly. A clone size is listed for some rows: how often the clone was seen (once, few, many), or a class if it is expanded.

>.|14|TRBV4-1|TRBJ2-5|.
CASSQTGTQETQYF
TGCGCCAGCAGCCAAACAGGAACCCAAGAGACCCAGTACTTC
>TRBD2|14|TRBV6-1|TRBJ2-1|.
CASISGSSYNEQFF
TGTGCCAGCATCAGCGGGAGCTCCTACAATGAGCAGTTCTTC
>.|13|TRBV6-6|TRBJ2-3|.
CASSYSGGDTQYF
TGTGCCAGCAGTTACTCTGGGGGGGATACGCAGTATTTT
>.|14|TRBV4-1|TRBJ2-5|.
CASSPGGREETQYF
TGCGCCAGCAGCCCCGGAGGCAGGGAAGAGACCCAGTACTTC
>TRBD1|13|TRBV25-1|TRBJ1-1|.
CASGQAMNTEAFF
TGTGCCAGCGGACAGGCGATGAACACTGAAGCTTTCTTT
>.|14|TRBV6-1|TRBJ1-2|.
CASAGGPTGEIYTF
TGTGCCAGCGCCGGGGGACCCACCGGGGAGATCTACACCTTC
>.|11|TRBV5-8|TRBJ2-7|.
CASSFQNEQYF
TGTGCCAGCAGCTTCCAGAACGAGCAGTACTTC
>.|15|TRBV6-1|TRBJ2-5|.
CASSGITAPQETQYF
TGTGCCAGCAGTGGGATAACAGCACCCCAAGAGACCCAGTACTTC
>TRBD2|17|TRBV4-1|TRBJ2-5|.
CASSRDWTSGRRETQYF
TGCGCCAGCAGCCGAGACTGGACTAGCGGGAGGAGAGAGACCCAGTACTTC
>TRBD2|15|TRBV28|TRBJ2-7|.
CASSPGRAGAYEQYF
TGTGCCAGCAGCCCCGGTAGGGCGGGAGCATACGAGCAGTACTTC
>.|13|TRBV19|TRBJ1-1|.
CASTSNRNTEAFF
TGTGCCAGTACTTCCAACAGGAACACTGAAGCTTTCTTT
>TRBD1|19|TRBV19|TRBJ1-5|.
CASSRRKTGGDSTGQPQHF
TGTGCCAGTAGTCGCCGAAAGACAGGGGGCGATTCAACTGGTCAGCCCCAGCATTTT
>.|11|TRBV19|TRBJ1-1|.
CASSIWAEAFF
TGTGCCAGTAGTATTTGGGCTGAAGCTTTCTTT
>.|16|TRBV14|TRBJ1-2|.
CASTISGARLTYGYTF
TGTGCCAGCACAATTTCGGGGGCGCGTTTGACCTATGGCTACACCTTC
>.|15|TRBV6-6|TRBJ2-7|.
CASSYETTLMDEQYF
TGTGCCAGCAGTTACGAGACTACCCTAATGGACGAGCAGTACTTC
>.|14|TRBV5-4|TRBJ1-2|.
CASSLWTVGYGYTF
TGTGCCAGCAGCTTGTGGACAGTTGGGTATGGCTACACCTTC
>.|15|TRBV5-1|TRBJ1-4|.
CASSLASGGNEKLFF
TGCGCCAGCAGCTTGGCCTCGGGGGGCAATGAAAAACTGTTTTTT
>TRBD1|15|TRBV7-8|TRBJ2-7|.
CASSSPGTGAYEQYF
TGTGCCAGCAGCAGCCCCGGGACAGGGGCCTACGAGCAGTACTTC
>.|15|TRBV9|TRBJ2-3|.
CASSLSGVSTDTQYF
TGTGCCAGCAGCCTTAGCGGAGTAAGCACAGATACGCAGTATTTT
>.|16|TRBV5-1|TRBJ2-1|.
CASSLALQGSLNEQFF
TGCGCCAGCAGCTTGGCTTTACAGGGTTCGTTGAATGAGCAGTTCTTC
>TRBD1|11|TRBV11-2|TRBJ2-7|.
CASTGAREQYF
TGTGCCAGTACAGGGGCGAGGGAGCAGTACTTC
>.|15|TRBV5-4|TRBJ2-7|once
CASSLGWGQAYEQYF
TGTGCCAGCAGCTTGGGGTGGGGACAAGCCTACGAGCAGTACTTC
>TRBD1|13|TRBV7-9|TRBJ1-1|once
CASSPDRGAEAFF
TGTGCCAGCAGCCCAGACAGGGGGGCTGAAGCTTTCTTT
>.|16|TRBV28|TRBJ1-3|.
CASSFGNILGGNTIYF
TGTGCCAGCAGTTTTGGTAACATCCTCGGTGGAAACACCATATATTTT